This T cell receptor beta chain was retrieved from a study of T-cell memory formation after mild COVID-19. Findings of the study overall: Chiefly within CM and EM were the contracting CD4+ clones; CD8+ ones were within EMRA. Cross-reactive memory apparently joined, as some responding clones appeared in pre-infection memory.

This clonotype showed up just a few times. Antigen: not known. J was trimmed by 0 bases and V by 5 bases; bases with no gene match: 2. CDR1 and CDR2 from the germline V gene are LNHNV and YYDKDF (reference sequence). The CDR3 totals 14 residues. Constant-segment primers served in 5'RACE that generated TCR alpha and TCR beta cDNA libraries bearing sample barcodes and UMIs. Via MiXCR, TCRdb re-called the 5' RACE reads, giving one row per CDR3 protein. The table includes about half a million distinct CDR3 sequences, 18% detected once. This chain links TRBV15 with TRBJ2-3, with TRBD1 identical over 7 bases. The source is an adult woman who had mild COVID-19 (a few samples of this study predate the infection). Cell type and time point are not known. The sample comprised PBMCs or a T cell subset sorted from them (not recorded which). The CDR3 protein is CATSQGDSTDTQYF. In DNA, the CDR3 is TGTGCCACCAGCCAGGGGGACAGCACAGATACGCAGTATTTT.